These T cell receptor beta chains were read from a single sample in a study of T cell changes during pregnancy in multiple sclerosis. Assay used: immunoSEQ multiplex PCR; TCRdb lists only in-frame clones, some missing. The table shows 50,000 or so clones, with almost 95% occurring only once. This specimen consisted of CD4+ T cells from peripheral blood mononuclear cells, obtained in the third trimester of pregnancy. The receptor source for this set is a female donor with multiple sclerosis, enrolled in a pregnancy study. The CDR3 runs from the conserved cysteine through the conserved F or W. A D gene is named only where the DNA matches it firmly. Rows give clone size only sometimes, using once, few, many, or a class for an expanded clone.

TRBV4-1,-,-,TRBJ2-6,TGCGCCAGCAGCCAACTTGGGGGGATTGGGACTGGGGCCAACGTCCTGACTTTC,CASSQLGGIGTGANVLTF
TRBV6-5,TRBD1,-,TRBJ1-2,TGTGCCAGCAGTTACGGACAGGGTGGCGGCTACACCTTC,CASSYGQGGGYTF
TRBV4-1,-,-,TRBJ1-5,TGCGCCAGCAGCCCAGCCCCGGCGGCCGGTGGCAATCAGCCCCAGCATTTT,CASSPAPAAGGNQPQHF
TRBV19,-,-,TRBJ1-5,TGTGCCAGTAGTAGGGCAGAGAATAGCAATCAGCCCCAGCATTTT,CASSRAENSNQPQHF
TRBV5-1,-,-,TRBJ2-2,TGCGCCAGCAGCAACGTACAGAGGAACACCGGGGAGCTGTTTTTT,CASSNVQRNTGELFF
TRBV4-1,TRBD1,-,TRBJ2-1,TGCGCCAGCCAAATGGACAGGGCATACAATGAGCAGTTCTTC,CASQMDRAYNEQFF
TRBV9,-,-,TRBJ2-2,TGTGCCAGCAGCGCCTCCCCTCATGGGCTTAACACCGGGGAGCTGTTTTTT,CASSASPHGLNTGELFF
TRBV28,-,-,TRBJ2-7,TGTGCCAGCAGTTTATTTACATTCCCCTCCGAGCAGTACTTC,CASSLFTFPSEQYF
TRBV5-1,-,-,TRBJ2-3,TGCGCCAGCAGCTTGGTTACAGACACAGATACGCAGTATTTT,CASSLVTDTDTQYF
TRBV7-9,TRBD1,-,TRBJ1-1,TGTGCCAGCAGCTTCGACAGGGTAACTGAAGCTTTCTTT,CASSFDRVTEAFF
TRBV5-1,TRBD2,-,TRBJ2-1,TGCGCCAGCAGCTTGGGGACTAGCGGGGACCTGTATGAGCAGTTCTTC,CASSLGTSGDLYEQFF
TRBV19,-,once,TRBJ2-2,TGTGCCAGTACGAGTTCGGGAGTGGGAACCAGGGAGCTGTTTTTT,CASTSSGVGTRELFF
TRBV28,TRBD2,-,TRBJ2-2,TGTGCCAGCAGTTCCTCCGGGACTAGCGGGAAGGGCACCGGGGAGCTGTTTTTT,CASSSSGTSGKGTGELFF
TRBV2,-,-,TRBJ1-5,TGTGCCAGCAGTGCGTCAGGGGGCAATCAGCCCCAGCATTTT,CASSASGGNQPQHF
TRBV11-2,-,-,TRBJ2-2,TGTGCCAGCAGCTTAGTAGTACTCTTCAGGGGCGGGGAGCTGTTTTTT,CASSLVVLFRGGELFF
TRBV6-1,-,-,TRBJ1-3,TGTGCCAGCAGTGAAGCTTGGGCAGGGATCTCTGGAAACACCATATATTTT,CASSEAWAGISGNTIYF
TRBV19,-,-,TRBJ2-1,TGTGCCAGTAGTACCGACATCTCGCCACTCTCCTACAATGAGCAGTTCTTC,CASSTDISPLSYNEQFF
TRBV19,-,few,TRBJ1-5,TGTGCCAGTAGTCCCTATAGCAATCAGCCCCAGCATTTT,CASSPYSNQPQHF
TRBV25-1,TRBD1,-,TRBJ2-2,TGTGCCAGCAGTGAATGGGGACAGGGTATCACCGGGGAGCTGTTTTTT,CASSEWGQGITGELFF
TRBV10-3,TRBD1,-,TRBJ1-2,TGTGCCATCAGTCAGCCGGGACAGAGAGGCTATGGCTACACCTTC,CAISQPGQRGYGYTF
TRBV19,TRBD1,-,TRBJ1-5,TGTGCCAGTACCCCACGGGACAGGGGATCTCAGCCCCAGCATTTT,CASTPRDRGSQPQHF
TRBV6-1,-,-,TRBJ2-1,TGTGCCAGCATTTTATACGGGGTCGATCACAATGAGCAGTTCTTC,CASILYGVDHNEQFF
TRBV29-1,-,-,TRBJ2-4,TGCAGCGTTGAATTTTACGTTGCGGGCATTCAGTACTTC,CSVEFYVAGIQYF
TRBV6-6,-,-,TRBJ2-1,TGTGCCAGCAGTTACACATCACAGGGCTCCTACAATGAGCAGTTCTTC,CASSYTSQGSYNEQFF
TRBV19,-,-,TRBJ1-1,TGTGCCAGTAGTGGACACTTGGGTGCTGAAGCTTTCTTT,CASSGHLGAEAFF
TRBV2,-,-,TRBJ2-5,TGTGCCAGCAGCGAGTGGAGGCCCCAAGCGACCCAGTACTTC,CASSEWRPQATQYF
TRBV6-1,-,-,TRBJ1-1,TGTGCCAGCAGTGAAGCGCAGGTCGGGAACACTGAAGCTTTCTTT,CASSEAQVGNTEAFF
TRBV19,-,-,TRBJ1-1,TGTGCCAGTAGTGGGGCCGGGGGGAACACTGAAGCTTTCTTT,CASSGAGGNTEAFF
TRBV5-1,-,-,TRBJ1-1,TGCGCCAGCAGCGCAACAGGGCTCTCCACTGAAGCTTTCTTT,CASSATGLSTEAFF
TRBV6-5,TRBD1,-,TRBJ2-1,TGTGCCAGCAGTTCCTCAGGACAGGGGCTTGAGCAGTTCTTC,CASSSSGQGLEQFF
TRBV6-4,TRBD1,-,TRBJ1-1,TGTGCCAGCGGAAGGGCAGGGGGGAACACTGAAGCTTTCTTT,CASGRAGGNTEAFF
TRBV30,-,-,TRBJ1-6,TGTGCCTGGAGCGAGACAGGTTATAATTCACCCCTCCACTTT,CAWSETGYNSPLHF
TRBV5-6,-,-,TRBJ2-1,TGTGCCAGCAGGATGACAGGTTACAATGAGCAGTTCTTC,CASRMTGYNEQFF
TRBV2,-,-,TRBJ2-5,TGTGCCAGCAGTGAACTAACGAACGCGGAGACCCAGTACTTC,CASSELTNAETQYF
TRBV13,TRBD1,-,TRBJ1-4,TGTGCCAGCAGCTTACGACAGGGGGCGGCAACTAATGAAAAACTGTTTTTT,CASSLRQGAATNEKLFF
TRBV11-2,-,-,TRBJ1-3,TGTGCCAGCAGTTTACAGGGCGGTGGATCTGGAAACACCATATATTTT,CASSLQGGGSGNTIYF
TRBV28,-,-,TRBJ2-5,TGTGCCAGCAGTTTTTTAGGGACACCTCGGAAAGAGACCCAGTACTTC,CASSFLGTPRKETQYF
TRBV19,TRBD1,once,TRBJ1-2,TGTGCCAGTAGTATAAGACAGGGGAATGGCTACACCTTC,CASSIRQGNGYTF